This is a list of T cell receptor beta chains from one sample in a study of control samples from healthy donors and cancer patients. Measured with immunoSEQ multiplex PCR; TCRdb has only the in-frame clones, and not every one. The sample has 170,000 or so clones, 94% seen once. The sample taken for sequencing was blood. The receptors derive from a woman between 18 and 29 years old in good health. Both conserved end residues are part of each CDR3. The D gene is left open where the match is weak. Where a row states a size, it is once, few, many or the class of an expanded clone; other rows omit it.

d_call clone_size j_call v_call cdr3_aa cdr3_nt
TRBD1 NA TRBJ2-7 TRBV6-6 CASSFQSDRIYEQYF TGTGCCAGCAGTTTTCAATCGGACAGGATCTACGAGCAGTACTTC
NA NA TRBJ1-1 TRBV10-1 CASSEGGMETGAFF TGCGCCAGCAGTGAGGGGGGAATGGAGACTGGAGCTTTCTTT
TRBD1 NA TRBJ1-6 TRBV10-3 CAITRDRSSYNSPLHF TGTGCCATCACCAGGGACAGGAGCTCCTATAATTCACCCCTCCACTTT
TRBD2 NA TRBJ2-1 TRBV10-3 CAISGAGLAGEGGRLYEQFF TGTGCCATCAGCGGAGCGGGGCTAGCGGGAGAAGGGGGAAGGTTGTATGAGCAGTTCTTC
NA NA TRBJ1-2 TRBV6-6 CASSSGVTYGYTF TGTGCCAGCAGCTCGGGGGTGACGTATGGCTACACCTTC
NA NA TRBJ1-2 TRBV5-6 CASSPKPGPWDGYTF TGTGCCAGCAGCCCAAAGCCGGGCCCCTGGGACGGCTACACCTTC
NA NA TRBJ1-5 TRBV18 CASSVQGNQPQHF TGTGCCAGCTCAGTACAGGGTAATCAGCCCCAGCATTTT
NA NA TRBJ1-6 TRBV5-4 CASSLWGGNTPLHF TGTGCCAGCAGCTTGTGGGGGGGGAATACACCCCTCCACTTT
NA NA TRBJ2-7 TRBV6-2/TRBV6-3 CASSSSPYEQYF TGTGCCAGCAGCTCCTCCCCCTACGAGCAGTACTTC
NA few TRBJ2-2 TRBV24-1 CATSRLQSGELFF TGTGCCACCAGTAGACTCCAATCCGGGGAGCTGTTTTTT
TRBD2 NA TRBJ2-3 TRBV27 CASSFSGRAYADTQYF TGTGCCAGCAGTTTTAGCGGGAGGGCCTATGCAGATACGCAGTATTTT
NA once TRBJ2-2 TRBV28 CASIELNTGELFF TGTGCCAGCATTGAACTTAACACCGGGGAGCTGTTTTTT
NA NA TRBJ1-5 TRBV30 CASRKPRRDNQPQHF TGTGCCTCCCGAAAACCCCGGAGGGACAATCAGCCCCAGCATTTT
NA once TRBJ2-7 TRBV6-5 CASSRDVSYEQYF TGTGCCAGCAGCCGGGACGTCTCCTACGAGCAGTACTTC
TRBD1 NA TRBJ1-2 TRBV7-2 CASSLARGGGYTF TGTGCCAGCAGCTTAGCCAGGGGGGGTGGCTACACCTTC
NA few TRBJ1-5 TRBV3-1/TRBV3-2 CASSQDLYQPQHF TGTGCCAGCAGCCAAGACCTCTATCAGCCCCAGCATTTT
NA NA TRBJ1-1 TRBV5-4 CASSLALGRMNTEAFF TGTGCCAGCAGCTTGGCCCTGGGGCGGATGAACACTGAAGCTTTCTTT
NA NA TRBJ2-1 TRBV24-1 CATSDLAQRHNEQFF TGTGCCACCAGTGATTTAGCACAGAGACACAATGAGCAGTTCTTC
TRBD1 NA TRBJ1-1 TRBV7-2 CASSLLGQGARTEAFF TGTGCCAGCAGCTTACTAGGACAGGGGGCTCGAACTGAAGCTTTCTTT
NA NA TRBJ2-7 TRBV11-2 CASSLNGGRLSYEQYF TGTGCCAGCAGCTTGAATGGGGGCAGACTCTCCTACGAGCAGTACTTC
NA NA TRBJ1-1 TRBV5-1 CASSPGDTVRMAFF TGCGCCAGCAGCCCGGGGGACACCGTTCGGATGGCTTTCTTT
NA NA TRBJ1-6 TRBV28 CASSLSGGSNSPLHF TGTGCCAGCAGTTTATCCGGGGGAAGTAATTCACCCCTCCACTTT
TRBD1 NA TRBJ2-5 TRBV5-5 CASSQDRGRGETQYF TGTGCCAGCAGCCAGGACAGGGGGCGCGGGGAGACCCAGTACTTC
NA once TRBJ1-1 TRBV4-1 CASSRPPRGANTEAFF TGCGCCAGCAGCCGCCCCCCGCGGGGGGCGAACACTGAAGCTTTCTTT
NA NA TRBJ1-2 TRBV5-1 CASSSLSGSRGYTF TGCGCCAGCAGCTCACTTTCCGGATCTCGTGGCTACACCTTC
NA NA TRBJ1-4 TRBV5-5 CASSLPGPNEKLFF TGTGCCAGCAGCTTACCGGGGCCTAATGAAAAACTGTTTTTT
TRBD1 NA TRBJ1-4 TRBV5-6 CASSGQQGAREKLFF TGTGCCAGCAGCGGACAACAGGGGGCGCGAGAAAAACTGTTTTTT
TRBD1 NA TRBJ1-6 TRBV5-6 CASSFGTGRPPLHF TGTGCCAGCAGCTTTGGGACAGGGAGGCCACCCCTCCACTTT
TRBD1 NA TRBJ1-1 TRBV12-3/TRBV12-4 CASSRDSAEAFF TGTGCCAGCAGCCGGGACAGCGCTGAAGCTTTCTTT
NA NA TRBJ1-1 TRBV7-9 CASSPIDRMGTEAFF TGTGCCAGCAGCCCTATCGACAGAATGGGGACTGAAGCTTTCTTT
TRBD1 NA TRBJ2-1 TRBV29-1 CSVDPTGQYYNEQFF TGCAGCGTTGACCCCACGGGACAGTACTACAATGAGCAGTTCTTC
TRBD2 NA TRBJ2-1 TRBV7-7 CASSQTSGAYNEQFF TGTGCTAGCAGCCAAACTAGCGGGGCCTACAATGAGCAGTTCTTC
NA NA TRBJ2-1 TRBV5-1 CASSLGSLENEQFF TGCGCCAGCAGCTTGGGGAGTTTGGAAAATGAGCAGTTCTTC
TRBD2 NA TRBJ2-1 TRBV3-1/TRBV3-2 CASSPPTSGRRNEQFF TGTGCCAGCAGCCCTCCGACTAGCGGGAGAAGGAATGAGCAGTTCTTC
TRBD2 NA TRBJ2-1 TRBV12-5 CASGLRLAGDYNEQFF TGTGCTAGTGGTTTAAGGCTAGCGGGAGACTACAATGAGCAGTTCTTC
NA NA TRBJ2-3 TRBV29-1 CSVLASPLFPDTQYF TGCAGCGTTTTAGCGAGCCCTTTATTCCCAGATACGCAGTATTTT
NA NA TRBJ1-4 TRBV20-1 CSAPGGEKLFF TGCAGTGCTCCGGGGGGGGAAAAACTGTTTTTT